The 15 T cell receptor beta chains reported below all come from one sample, sequenced in a study of siplizumab effects on memory and regulatory T cells (dated 2019 in TCRdb). Libraries were made using the immunoSEQ multiplex PCR assay. TCRdb holds this immuneACCESS table with in-frame rearrangements only. Some clones are missing; in checked studies, unresolved V genes explain under half, and the rest has no known cause. The sample records around 7,800 clones, approximately 70% of which are singletons. Over 45% of the sample lies in the top ten. Sequencing was carried out using effector memory CD8+ T cells sorted from blood. The cell subset or site label of this sample denotes: unstimulated CD8+ effector memory T cells. These receptors originate from a human donor in good health.

This CDR3 reads CASSESSDSTDTQYF. DNA for the CDR3: TGTGCCAGCAGTGAGTCTAGCGATAGCACAGATACGCAGTATTTT. This rearrangement joins TRBV6-4 to TRBJ2-3; TRBD2 is a possible D gene (6 bases). Deletions cut 3 bases from V and 0 bases from J, with 10 bases between. CDR1 is MRHNA and CDR2 is SNTAGT in the germline V gene. The CDR3 contains 15 residues.

The chain links TRBV4-1 to TRBJ2-5; no definite D call. Between the trimmed V and J ends, which lost 1 base and 5 bases, there was a span of 8 bases. The CDR3 sequence is 13 residues long. Germline V lookup: CDR1 MGHRA, CDR2 YSYEKL. The CDR3 DNA reads as TGCGCCAGCAGCCAAGGCCTGGCCGAGACCCAGTACTTC. Translation gives CASSQGLAETQYF.

V and J are TRBV6-5 and TRBJ1-1; 7 bases are a match to TRBD1. The CDR3 spans 12 residues. CDR1 and CDR2 from the germline V gene are MNHEY and SVGAGI. V trimming: 5 bases; J trimming: 8 bases; junction bases outside the gene matches: 5. CDR3 DNA: TGTGCCAGCAGTCATGGGACAGCCGAAGCTTTCTTT. Translation: CASSHGTAEAFF.

The CDR3 nucleotides read TGTGCCAGCAGCTTACCGGGGACTAGCGGGGACGTCACAGATACGCAGTATTTT. Amino acid sequence: CASSLPGTSGDVTDTQYF. J is TRBJ2-3 and V is TRBV7-3, with 13 bases aligning to TRBD2. Unmatched junction bases numbered 7, after V lost 2 bases and J lost 2 bases. This CDR3 is built from 18 residues. Germline V gene sequence: CDR1 SGHTA, CDR2 FQGTGA. The variable domain in full, with the rest retrieved from reference TRBV7-3 and TRBJ2-3, is GAGVSQTPSNKVTEKGKYVELRCDPISGHTALYWYRQSLGQGPEFLIYFQGTGAADDSGLPNDRFFAVRPEGSVSTLKIQRTERGDSAVYLCASSLPGTSGDVTDTQYFGPGTRLTVL.

The chain links TRBV6-5 to TRBJ2-5, with a possible D match to TRBD1 (6 bases). V was clipped by 4 bases and J by 2 bases, with 14 bases between them. The length of the CDR3 is 15 residues. Germline V gene data show CDR1 as MNHEY and CDR2 as SVGAGI. CDR3: CASSSVEDRQETQYF. As DNA, the CDR3 is TGTGCCAGCAGTTCGGTCGAGGACAGACAAGAGACCCAGTACTTC.

About this clone: A junction boundary mismatches the germline segment, possibly from a read error. The chain uses TRBV6-1 and TRBJ2-1; no firm D call. The germline CDR1 and CDR2 sequences are MNHNS and SASEGT. The CDR3 covers 13 residues. In DNA, the CDR3 is TGTGTCAGCAGTCGCTCTGGGTCAGGTGAGCAGTTCTTC. This translates into CVSSRSGSGEQFF.

The chain couples TRBV6-5 to TRBJ2-7; D remains ambiguous. The CDR3 is 12 amino acids. Germline V gene lookup returns CDR1 MNHEY and CDR2 SVGAGI. Trimming cost V 5 bases and J 4 bases, with 9 bases left between them. The CDR3 sequence: CASSEAVYEQYF. CDR3 DNA sequence: TGTGCCAGCAGTGAAGCCGTATACGAGCAGTACTTC.

This clone came up once. One junction end disagrees with the germline gene, perhaps due to a read error. The chain uses TRBV6-6 and TRBJ2-7, with D possibly matching TRBD1 (5 bases). The germline V gene encodes CDR1 MNHNY and CDR2 SVGAGI (reference sequence). This CDR3 comprises 11 residues. This CDR3 reads CASSYWAGKGF. The CDR3 nucleotides are TGTGCCAGCAGTTATTGGGCAGGGAAAGGCTTC.

This chain joins TRBV7-9 and TRBJ2-2; 7 bases agree with TRBD1. There are 17 residues in the CDR3. With 4 bases clipped from V and 6 bases from J, the junction kept 14 bases outside the gene matches. Germline V lookup: CDR1 SEHNR, CDR2 FQNEAQ (reference sequence). CDR3: CASSSREQGTTAGELFF. The CDR3 nucleotides read TGTGCCAGCAGCTCGCGTGAACAGGGGACCACTGCCGGGGAGCTGTTTTTT. The whole variable domain, remainder taken from reference TRBV7-9 and TRBJ2-2, is DTGVSQNPRHKITKRGQNVTFRCDPISEHNRLYWYRQTLGQGPEFLTYFQNEAQLEKSRLLSDRFSAERPKGSFSTLEIQRTEQGDSAMYLCASSSREQGTTAGELFFGEGSRLTVL.

This sequence joins TRBV9 and TRBJ2-2; D may be TRBD1 (5 bases). The CDR3 length is 13 residues. The V gene lost 3 bases and the J gene lost 9 bases, with 12 bases spanning the gap. Per the germline V gene, CDR1 is SGDLS and CDR2 is YYNGEE. The CDR3: CASSAQGHRELFF. CDR3 nucleotides: TGTGCCAGCAGCGCTCAGGGTCACAGGGAGCTGTTTTTT. Filled out from reference TRBV9 and TRBJ2-2, the complete variable domain reads DSGVTQTPKHLITATGQRVTLRCSPRSGDLSVYWYQQSLDQGLQFLIQYYNGEERAKGNILERFSAQQFPDLHSELNLSSLELGDSALYFCASSAQGHRELFFGEGSRLTVL.

CDR3 sequence reads: CASSPQGLSIEAFF. The CDR3 nucleotides read TGTGCCAGCAGCCCACAGGGATTGAGTATTGAAGCTTTCTTT. The J gene is TRBJ1-1, the V gene TRBV6-1; D may be TRBD1 (6 bases). CDR1 and CDR2 from the germline V gene are MNHNS and SASEGT. V dropped 6 bases and J dropped 7 bases, with 18 bases sitting between them. The CDR3 contains 14 residues.

This clone was counted a few times. The rearrangement links TRBV7-9 to TRBJ1-1, with no clear D. The ends were cut back, 7 bases at V and 0 bases at J, with 9 bases in the middle. This CDR3 has 13 residues. CDR1 is SEHNR, CDR2 FQNEAQ, per germline (reference sequence). The CDR3 sequence: CASTESVNTEAFF. The CDR3, as DNA: TGTGCCAGCACCGAGTCTGTGAACACTGAAGCTTTCTTT.

This clone has more than one count but fewer than ten. V gene TRBV28 combines with J gene TRBJ1-1; D is ambiguous. The CDR3 consists of 8 residues. Germline lookup yields CDR1 MDHEN and CDR2 SYDVKM. V gave up 11 bases and J gave up 3 bases, with 1 base separating them. The CDR3 DNA follows: TGTGCCGACACTGAAGCTTTCTTT. This gives the protein CADTEAFF. Combining the CDR3 with reference TRBV28 and TRBJ1-1 gives the whole variable domain DVKVTQSSRYLVKRTGEKVFLECVQDMDHENMFWYRQDPGLGLRLIYFSYDVKMKEKGDIPEGYSVSREKKERFSLILESASTNQTSMYLCADTEAFFGQGTRLTVV.

A single count supports this clone. The rearrangement links TRBV29-1 to TRBJ2-7, with 14 bases aligning to TRBD2. V was pared by 7 bases and J by 2 bases, with 16 bases of the junction left unmatched. There are 18 residues in the CDR3. Germline-derived CDR1 and CDR2 are SQVTM and ANQGSEA. CDR3 DNA sequence: TGCAGCGCCCAAGGCCCCGGGACTAGCGGGAGATTTGCCTACGAGCAGTACTTC. It is translated as CSAQGPGTSGRFAYEQYF.

A note on this clone: Other DNA sequences from this sample encode an identical CDR3 as well. The chain couples TRBV7-9 to TRBJ1-1; 7 bases are a match to TRBD1. The CDR3 is made up of 13 amino acids. Germline V lookup: CDR1 SEHNR, CDR2 FQNEAQ (reference sequence). Trimming took 5 bases from V and 5 from J; bases not matched to a gene: 5. The CDR3 nucleotides are TGTGCCAGCAGCCCCCCAGGGGGGACTGAAGCTTTCTTT. Protein: CASSPPGGTEAFF.